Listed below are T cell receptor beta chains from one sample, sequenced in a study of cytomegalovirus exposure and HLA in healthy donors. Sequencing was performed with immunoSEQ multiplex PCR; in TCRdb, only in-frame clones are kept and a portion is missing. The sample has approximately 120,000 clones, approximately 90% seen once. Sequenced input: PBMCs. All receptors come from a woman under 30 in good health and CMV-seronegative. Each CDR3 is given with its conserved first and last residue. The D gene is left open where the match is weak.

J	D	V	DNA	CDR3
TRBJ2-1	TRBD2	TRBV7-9	TGTGCCAGCAGCTTATCGGGACTAGCGGGGACCAATGAGCAGTTCTTC	CASSLSGLAGTNEQFF
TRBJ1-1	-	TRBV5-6	TGTGCCAGCACCGCCCTTTGGACAGACAACACTGAAGCTTTCTTT	CASTALWTDNTEAFF
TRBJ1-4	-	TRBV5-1	TGCGCCAGCAGCTTGGCAGGACAGACTAATGAAAAACTGTTTTTT	CASSLAGQTNEKLFF
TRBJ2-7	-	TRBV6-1	TGTGCCAGCACCGTGGGCGCATCGTCGTATGAGCAGTACTTC	CASTVGASSYEQYF
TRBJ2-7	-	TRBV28	TGTGCCAGCAGCGCAGGCCCCTACGAGCAGTACTTC	CASSAGPYEQYF
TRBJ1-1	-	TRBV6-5	TGTGCCAGCAGTCTCGACAGACGCCCGGGCACTGAAGCTTTCTTT	CASSLDRRPGTEAFF
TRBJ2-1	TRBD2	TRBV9	TGTGCCAGCAGCGGGACTAGCGGGAGCTCCTACAATGAGCAGTTCTTC	CASSGTSGSSYNEQFF
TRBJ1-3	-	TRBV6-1	TGTGCCAGCAGTGAGCAACAGGGAAACACCATATATTTT	CASSEQQGNTIYF
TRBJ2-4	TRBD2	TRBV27	TGTGCCAGCAGTTTAAAGGGTTTGTTATCTAGCGGGGCCCGCATTCAGTACTTC	CASSLKGLLSSGARIQYF
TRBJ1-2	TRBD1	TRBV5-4	TGTGCCAGCAGCTCGACGGGACAGAACTATGGCTACACCTTC	CASSSTGQNYGYTF
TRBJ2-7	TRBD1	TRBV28	TGTGCCAGCAGGGGGACAGGGACGGGTTCCTACGAGCAGTACTTC	CASRGTGTGSYEQYF